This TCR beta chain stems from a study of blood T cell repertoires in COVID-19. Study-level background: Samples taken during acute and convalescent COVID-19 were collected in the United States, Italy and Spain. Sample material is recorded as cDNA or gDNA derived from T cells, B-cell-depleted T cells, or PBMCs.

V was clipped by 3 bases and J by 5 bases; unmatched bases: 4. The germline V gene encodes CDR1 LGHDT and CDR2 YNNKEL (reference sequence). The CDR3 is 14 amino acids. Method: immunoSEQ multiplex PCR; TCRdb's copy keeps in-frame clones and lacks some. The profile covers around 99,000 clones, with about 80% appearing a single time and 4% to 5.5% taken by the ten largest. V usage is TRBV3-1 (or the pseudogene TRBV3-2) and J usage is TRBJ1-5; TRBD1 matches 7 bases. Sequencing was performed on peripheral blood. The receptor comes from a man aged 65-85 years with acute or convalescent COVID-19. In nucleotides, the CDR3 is TGTGCCAGCAGCCACACTACAGGGGATCAGCCCCAGCATTTT. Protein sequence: CASSHTTGDQPQHF.